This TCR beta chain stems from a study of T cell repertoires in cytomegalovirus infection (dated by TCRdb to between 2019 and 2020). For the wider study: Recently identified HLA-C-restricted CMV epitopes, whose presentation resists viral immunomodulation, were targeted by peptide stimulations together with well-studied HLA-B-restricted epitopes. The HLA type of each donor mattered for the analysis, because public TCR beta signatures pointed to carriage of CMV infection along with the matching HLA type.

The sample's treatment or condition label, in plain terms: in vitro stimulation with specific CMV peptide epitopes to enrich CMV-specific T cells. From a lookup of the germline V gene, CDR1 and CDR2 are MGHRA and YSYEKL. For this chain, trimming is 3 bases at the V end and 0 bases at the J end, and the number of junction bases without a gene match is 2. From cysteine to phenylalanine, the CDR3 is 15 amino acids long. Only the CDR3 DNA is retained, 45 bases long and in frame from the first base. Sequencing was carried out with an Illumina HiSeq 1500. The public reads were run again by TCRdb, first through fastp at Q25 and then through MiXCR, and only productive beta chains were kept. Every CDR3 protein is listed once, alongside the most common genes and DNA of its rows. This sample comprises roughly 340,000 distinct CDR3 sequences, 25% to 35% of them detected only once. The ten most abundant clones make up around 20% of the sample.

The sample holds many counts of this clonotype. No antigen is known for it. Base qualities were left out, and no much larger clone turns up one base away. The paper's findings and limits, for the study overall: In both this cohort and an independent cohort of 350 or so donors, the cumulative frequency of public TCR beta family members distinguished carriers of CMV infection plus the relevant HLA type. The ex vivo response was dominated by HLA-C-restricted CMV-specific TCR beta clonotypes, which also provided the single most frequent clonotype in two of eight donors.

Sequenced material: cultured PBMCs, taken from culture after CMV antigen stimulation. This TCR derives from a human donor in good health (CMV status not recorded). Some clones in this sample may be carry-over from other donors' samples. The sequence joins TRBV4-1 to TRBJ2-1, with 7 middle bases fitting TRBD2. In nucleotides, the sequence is TGCGCCAGCAGCCAGACTAGCTTCTCCTACAATGAGCAGTTCTTC. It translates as CASSQTSFSYNEQFF.